The rows below give T cell receptor beta chains drawn from one sample of a study of cytomegalovirus exposure and HLA in healthy donors. The table came from immunoSEQ multiplex PCR; TCRdb's copy has only in-frame clones and leaves some out. This table has 140,000 to 150,000 clones, 80% appearing once. Sequenced material: PBMCs. All receptors come from a man aged 40-49 years in good health and CMV-seronegative. The CDR3 runs from the conserved cysteine through the conserved F or W. The D gene is left open where the match is weak. The size of a clone is reported for some rows only, either as once, few or many, or as a class for expanded clones.

j_call v_call d_call clone_size cdr3_nt cdr3_aa
TRBJ1-5 TRBV11-2 - - TGTGCCAGCAGCTTAGGTACAGGGATTAATCAGCCCCAGCATTTT CASSLGTGINQPQHF
TRBJ2-2 TRBV6-5 - - TGTGCCAGCAGGCAGGGCGGGGAGCTGTTTTTT CASRQGGELFF
TRBJ2-3 TRBV6-5 TRBD1 - TGTGCCAGCTGCACGACAGGGACGTCAGATACGCAGTATTTT CASCTTGTSDTQYF
TRBJ1-6 TRBV12-5 - - TGTGCTAGTGGTTTGGTTAGTAATTCACCCCTCCACTTT CASGLVSNSPLHF
TRBJ1-1 TRBV29-1 - - TGCAGCGTTGGGGGGCAGAACACTGAAGCTTTCTTT CSVGGQNTEAFF
TRBJ2-3 TRBV9 TRBD2 - TGTGCCAGCAGCGTATCTAGCGGGGGAACGGATACGCAGTATTTT CASSVSSGGTDTQYF
TRBJ1-6 TRBV30 - - TGTGCCTGCCTACAGGGAGGGAATTCACCCCTCCACTTT CACLQGGNSPLHF
TRBJ1-1 TRBV28 - few TGTGCCAGCAGGCCAGCGACAGGTGCGAACACTGAAGCTTTCTTT CASRPATGANTEAFF
TRBJ1-1 TRBV27 TRBD1 few TGTGCCAGCAGTTCTTCCCGGGACAGGGTATTGAACACTGAAGCTTTCTTT CASSSSRDRVLNTEAFF
TRBJ1-1 TRBV5-6 TRBD1 - TGTGCCAGCAGCTTGGGACAGGGAGTTTTGGAAGCTTTCTTT CASSLGQGVLEAFF
TRBJ1-2 TRBV28 TRBD1 - TGTGCCAGCAGTGATGGACAGGGATATGGCTACACCTTC CASSDGQGYGYTF
TRBJ1-1 TRBV18 - - TGTGCCAGCTCACCAGGGCAGGCCTCGGAAGCTTTCTTT CASSPGQASEAFF
TRBJ2-7 TRBV10-3 TRBD1 - TGTGCCATCAGTCAGACAGGGGGCGAGCAGTACTTC CAISQTGGEQYF
TRBJ1-2 TRBV25-1 TRBD1 - TGTGCCAGCAGGGATCCCAGGGGGCCCAACTATGGCTACACCTTC CASRDPRGPNYGYTF
TRBJ2-7 TRBV7-2 - few TGTGCCAGCAGCCTTACCACTACAGGGAAGGAGCAGTACTTC CASSLTTTGKEQYF
TRBJ1-5 TRBV2 TRBD1 - TGTGCCAGCACCTTATGGGGACAGAGCAATCAGCCCCAGCATTTT CASTLWGQSNQPQHF
TRBJ1-1 TRBV28 - - TGTGCCAGCAGTTCCCTCCGACGGGGAAACACTGAAGCTTTCTTT CASSSLRRGNTEAFF
TRBJ2-2 TRBV5-1 - - TGCGCCAGCAGCTCCGGTCTCGACCCAGGGACCGGGGAGCTGTTTTTT CASSSGLDPGTGELFF
TRBJ2-7 TRBV7-8 - - TGTGCCAGCAGCTTATCTCTACGGGTTTACGAGCAGTACTTC CASSLSLRVYEQYF
TRBJ2-7 TRBV6-1 - once TGTGCCAGCAGTGAAGTCAGGGGCTACGAGCAGTACTTC CASSEVRGYEQYF
TRBJ1-3 TRBV18 - - TGTGCCAGCTCACCACTAACTCTTGGAAACACCATATATTTT CASSPLTLGNTIYF
TRBJ1-5 TRBV2 TRBD1 - TGTGCCAGCAGGGAGGGGACAGCCAACAATCAGCCCCAGCATTTT CASREGTANNQPQHF
TRBJ1-3 TRBV15 - - TGTGCCACCAGCGGAGGTCTGGGCGGAAACACCATATATTTT CATSGGLGGNTIYF
TRBJ2-1 TRBV11-2 - - TGTGCCAGCAGTAGGGGGTACAATGAGCAGTTCTTC CASSRGYNEQFF
TRBJ1-4 TRBV6-5 - - TGTGCCAGCAGTTACGACAGGACCAATGAAAAACTGTTTTTT CASSYDRTNEKLFF
TRBJ1-1 TRBV5-4 TRBD1 - TGTGCCAGCAGAAACAGGGGGAACACTGAAGCTTTCTTT CASRNRGNTEAFF
TRBJ2-1 TRBV14 TRBD2 - TGTGCCAGCAGCCAAGCAGCGGGGGGGATTAGTGAGCAGTTCTTC CASSQAAGGISEQFF
TRBJ1-5 TRBV6-6 - - TGTGCCAGCAGTAGTAGGGGGAACCGGAATCAGCCCCAGCATTTT CASSSRGNRNQPQHF
TRBJ1-2 TRBV5-5 TRBD1 few TGTGCCAGCAGCTTTATTGACAGGGTAGGGAACTATGGCTACACCTTC CASSFIDRVGNYGYTF
TRBJ1-3 TRBV10-3 - - TGTGCCACCACCCAGATCTCTGGAAACACCATATATTTT CATTQISGNTIYF
TRBJ2-7 TRBV5-4 - - TGTGCCAGCAGCCAGGACAGTCCCCCCTACGAGCAGTACTTC CASSQDSPPYEQYF
TRBJ1-6 TRBV4-3 - - TGCGCCAGCAGCCACGGCGGGAGGGGGGATAATTCCCCCCTCCACTTT CASSHGGRGDNSPLHF
TRBJ1-1 TRBV11-2 - - TGTGCCAGCAGCTTTCGACCGATCACTATTACGCGCCCTGAAGCTTTCTTT CASSFRPITITRPEAFF
TRBJ2-3 TRBV5-1 - few TGCGCCAGCAGCTTGGGCGGGGTACCGGGAGACACAGAGACGCAGTATTTT CASSLGGVPGDTETQYF
TRBJ2-6 TRBV4-3 TRBD1 - TGCGCCAGCAGCCGGGACAGACGGGGATCTGGGGCCAACGTCCTGACTTTC CASSRDRRGSGANVLTF
TRBJ1-1 TRBV9 - - TGTGCCAGCAGCGTACGCGGGGGTCAGACACTGGCTGAAGCTTTCTTT CASSVRGGQTLAEAFF
TRBJ1-1 TRBV18 - - TGTGCCAGCTCAGGGGCAGGGGCGACTGAAGCTTTCTTT CASSGAGATEAFF
TRBJ2-6 TRBV19 TRBD1 - TGTGCCAGTAGTCCTGGGACAGGGGGCGCTGGGGCCAACGTCCTGACTTTC CASSPGTGGAGANVLTF
TRBJ2-1 TRBV19 - - TGTGCCAGTTCGACGGACAAATACAATGAGCAGTTCTTC CASSTDKYNEQFF
TRBJ1-3 TRBV9 - once TGTGCCAGCAGCGCAGACCTTGTGGGCAGGGGATCTGGAAACACCATATATTTT CASSADLVGRGSGNTIYF
TRBJ2-2 TRBV19 TRBD1 - TGTGCCAGTAAGGGACAGGGGGACACCGGGGAGCTGTTTTTT CASKGQGDTGELFF
TRBJ2-7 TRBV19 TRBD1 - TGTGCCAGTAGTGACGAAGGGGGCTGGGCCTCCTACGAGCAGTACTTC CASSDEGGWASYEQYF
TRBJ1-1 TRBV12-5 TRBD1 - TGTGCTAGTGGGGGCGGGGACAGGGGTTTGAGAACTGAAGCTTTCTTT CASGGGDRGLRTEAFF
TRBJ2-6 TRBV15 TRBD1 - TGTGCCACCAGCAACCTGGACAGGGGCCACGGGGCCAACGTCCTGACTTTC CATSNLDRGHGANVLTF
TRBJ2-3 TRBV5-1 TRBD2 - TGCGCCAGCAGCTTTACTAGCGCTAGCACAGATACGCAGTATTTT CASSFTSASTDTQYF
TRBJ2-2 TRBV12-5 TRBD2 few TGTGCTAGTGGTTTGGTCGCGGGGGCGAACACCGGGGAGCTGTTTTTT CASGLVAGANTGELFF
TRBJ2-3 TRBV19 - - TGTGCCAGTAGCCTCACAGATACGCAGTATTTT CASSLTDTQYF